Included here is one T cell receptor (beta chain) sequence, with context. Via MiXCR, TCRdb re-called the RT-PCR reads, giving one row per CDR3 protein. The data hold around 200,000 distinct CDR3 sequences, with 35% to 45% observed a single time. This sample stems from a study of patients and donors after allogeneic stem cell transplantation. Between the trimmed V and J ends, which lost 3 bases and 0 bases, there was a span of 9 bases. The CDR3 runs to 14 residues. Germline V lookup: CDR1 MDHEN, CDR2 SYDVKM. This receptor was obtained from a human donor who was either an allogeneic HSCT recipient or a stem cell or donor lymphocyte infusion donor (not recorded which). It is not recorded whose cells these are; they may come from a transplant donor. V is TRBV28 and J is TRBJ2-7; D is unresolved. Material for sequencing was blood, either unsorted or a sorted T cell fraction (not recorded which). The CDR3 reads CASSFHARSYEQYF. CDR3 DNA: TGTGCCAGCAGTTTTCACGCCCGCTCCTACGAGCAGTACTTC.